These 14 T cell receptor beta chains originate from one sample sequenced in a study of blood T cell repertoires in COVID-19 (dated by TCRdb to the early 2020s). Libraries were constructed by the immunoSEQ multiplex PCR assay. TCRdb took this table from immuneACCESS and kept in-frame rearrangements with V and J called. Such tables lack part of the clones; where checked against another copy, unresolved V genes explain under half of the gap, and the rest is unexplained. Across this sample there are around 300,000 clones, with roughly 90% seen only once. Clones ranked in the top ten supply more than 3% of the sample. The specimen was peripheral blood. All receptors derive from a woman aged 45-60 years with active or convalescent COVID-19.

The genes are TRBV4-3 and TRBJ2-3, with D perhaps TRBD2 (5 bases). Germline CDR1 is LGHNA and CDR2 is YSLEER. V dropped 0 bases and J dropped 7 bases, with 8 bases sitting between them. This CDR3 is built from 13 residues. CDR3 amino acids: CASSQDRGYTQYF. For the CDR3, the DNA is TGCGCCAGCAGCCAAGACCGGGGTTATACGCAGTATTTT.

The chain carries TRBV6-6 and TRBJ1-1, with TRBD1 matching over 9 bases. The germline V gene encodes CDR1 MNHNY and CDR2 SVGAGI (reference sequence). Losses at the gene ends were 0 bases for V and 11 bases for J; bases not matched to a gene: 10. CDR3 length: 15 residues. CDR3 loop: CASSYSGGQGVRAFF. The CDR3 region has the DNA TGTGCCAGCAGTTACTCGGGGGGACAGGGAGTTCGGGCTTTCTTT.

The chain carries TRBV27 and TRBJ2-3, with 11 nucleotides matching TRBD1. J gave up 3 bases and V 4 bases, and 12 bases lay outside the gene matches. Germline V gene sequence: CDR1 MNHEY, CDR2 SMNVEV (reference sequence). The CDR3 totals 18 residues. CDR3: CASSSGTGGLRRTDTQYF. CDR3 bases: TGTGCCAGCAGTTCTGGGACAGGGGGTTTGCGACGGACAGATACGCAGTATTTT.

The V call is TRBV19, the J call TRBJ1-5; D gene uncertain. CDR3 length: 15 residues. Germline CDR1 LNHDA, CDR2 SQIVND (reference sequence). V was shortened by 3 bases and J by 0 bases, with 9 bases between the two germline ends. DNA of the CDR3: TGTGCCAGTAGTATTCGAGGGTCTAGCAATCAGCCCCAGCATTTT. Its protein product is CASSIRGSSNQPQHF.

The chain uses TRBV5-1 and TRBJ2-2; D is unresolved. V lost 0 bases to trimming and J lost 5 bases, with 5 bases between them. Per germline, CDR1 SGHRS and CDR2 YFSETQ. The CDR3 has 13 amino acids. CDR3 region: CASSLARTGELFF. In DNA, the CDR3 is TGCGCCAGCAGCTTGGCACGGACCGGGGAGCTGTTTTTT.

This clone was seen more than once but under ten times. This CDR3 reads CASSGSGLGQEAFF. The CDR3 DNA follows: TGTGCCAGCAGTGGGTCTGGGTTGGGACAGGAAGCTTTCTTT. The chain recombines TRBV2 with TRBJ1-1; 7 bases agree with TRBD1. This CDR3 is 14 amino acids long. CDR1 is SNHLY, CDR2 FYNNEI, per germline. V lost 4 bases to trimming and J lost 8 bases; unmatched junction nucleotides: 10.

V and J are TRBV27 and TRBJ2-7, with D possibly TRBD2 on 7 matching bases. Germline V CDR1 and CDR2: MNHEY, SMNVEV (reference sequence). The CDR3 has 15 amino acids. Trimming pared 3 bases from V and 1 base from J, leaving 13 bases between. CDR3 DNA sequence: TGTGCCAGCAGTTTCCGGGGGGCGAAATCCTACGAGCAGTACTTC. This codes for CASSFRGAKSYEQYF.

The chain carries TRBV5-1 and TRBJ2-1, with no clear D. V dropped 5 bases and J dropped 5 bases, with 11 bases sitting between them. There are 13 residues in the CDR3. CDR1 SGHRS and CDR2 YFSETQ come from the germline V gene. The CDR3 here is CASRLNPNNEQFF. The DNA of the CDR3 is TGCGCCAGCAGGCTTAATCCTAACAATGAGCAGTTCTTC.

The V gene is TRBV6-5, the J gene TRBJ2-1; D is unresolved. Germline assignment: CDR1 MNHEY and CDR2 SVGAGI. The length of the CDR3 is 13 residues. Trimming removed 6 bases from V and 9 bases from J, with 15 bases in between. CDR3: CASRPTVDFEQFF. The CDR3 DNA follows: TGTGCCAGCAGGCCGACTGTAGATTTTGAGCAGTTCTTC.

This chain links TRBV11-3 with TRBJ2-2, with 9 bases lining up with TRBD2. The V gene's germline CDR1 is SGHNT and CDR2 YENEEA. J was trimmed by 4 bases and V by 5 bases; bases with no gene match: 5. The CDR3 has 15 residues. CDR3 in amino acids: CASSPREGGTGELFF. CDR3 nucleotide sequence: TGTGCCAGCAGCCCGCGGGAGGGAGGCACCGGGGAGCTGTTTTTT. Full variable domain (remainder filled in from reference TRBV11-3 and TRBJ2-2): EAGVVQSPRYKIIEKKQPVAFWCNPISGHNTLYWYLQNLGQGPELLIRYENEEAVDDSQLPKDRFSAERLKGVDSTLKIQPAELGDSAVYLCASSPREGGTGELFFGEGSRLTVL.

The chain combines TRBV20-1 with TRBJ2-7, with TRBD2 matching over 8 bases. Trimming at V came to 6 bases and at J to 5 bases, leaving 12 bases not matched to a gene. CDR3 length: 14 amino acids. Germline lookup yields CDR1 DFQATT and CDR2 SNEGSKA (reference sequence). In DNA form, the CDR3 reads TGCAGTGCCAGTGGAGCGGGAGTAAGCAACGAGCAGTACTTC. Amino acids: CSASGAGVSNEQYF.

The rearrangement joins TRBV7-3 to TRBJ2-3, with D possibly matching TRBD2 (6 bases). V lost 1 base and J 4 bases, leaving 9 bases between the germline ends. Germline values: CDR1 SGHTA, CDR2 FQGTGA. The CDR3 extends over 14 amino acids. The CDR3 loop is CASSLSSGADTQYF. The CDR3 DNA sequence: TGTGCCAGCAGCTTAAGTAGCGGTGCAGATACGCAGTATTTT.

The genes are TRBV11-2 and TRBJ1-2; no reliable D call. The germline CDR1 and CDR2 sequences are SGHAT and FQNNGV. The V gene lost 5 bases and the J gene lost 9 bases, with 16 bases spanning the gap. This CDR3 spans 13 amino acids. CDR3 loop: CASSGELEMRYTF. The CDR3 DNA reads TGTGCCAGCAGCGGAGAGTTAGAGATGCGCTACACCTTC.

The chain has TRBV5-6 and TRBJ2-3; 11 bases map to TRBD2. CDR3 size: 15 residues. CDR1 is SGHDT, CDR2 YYEEEE, per germline. Trimming took 5 bases from V and 5 from J; bases not matched to a gene: 7. The CDR3, as DNA: TGTGCCAGCAGAATTAGCGGGGGGGCTAAAGATACGCAGTATTTT. Translated: CASRISGGAKDTQYF.